This is a list of T cell receptor beta chains from one sample in a study of T cells after posttransplantation cyclophosphamide. Sequenced by immunoSEQ multiplex PCR; TCRdb stores in-frame clones only, minus some. The table shows some 7,300 clones, with 70% to 85% occurring only once. Sequencing was performed on PBMCs, taken after allogeneic stem cell transplant with posttransplant cyclophosphamide. Receptors were obtained from a female patient between 50 and 59 years old who received an allogeneic stem cell transplant from a related donor, was CMV-positive, and had no GVHD. The T cells may come from the graft donor. The CDR3 runs from the conserved cysteine through the conserved F or W. D genes are given only for firm matches.

v_call d_call cdr3_length cdr3_aa
TRBV7-9 TRBD1 13 CASSTQGKDTQYF
TRBV6-1 TRBD1 14 CASSDRQGDYGYTF
TRBV19 TRBD2 17 CASRPLGAGARRNEQFF
TRBV13 . 15 CASSSSGGRGYGYTF
TRBV9 . 16 CASSQVGWTSTDTQYF
TRBV7-2 . 14 CASSFGGDNGGYTF
TRBV7-3 TRBD2 14 CASSLTGREYEQFF
TRBV4-2 TRBD1 15 CASSQQTGENSPLHF
TRBV5-8 TRBD2 15 CASSSPGTITYEQYF
TRBV4-1 . 15 CASSQEANDNQPQHF
TRBV7-8 . 13 CASSLQGLETQYF
TRBV2 TRBD1 12 CASRGQGLEQYF
TRBV5-1 . 17 CASSSSGSGISYNEQFF
TRBV29-1 TRBD1 15 CSVAPGQGLYNEQFF
TRBV19 . 14 CASSIVAQNTEAFF
TRBV27 TRBD1 12 CASSSQGKEAFF
TRBV7-2 . 15 CASSSQTGWDTEAFF
TRBV7-9 . 16 CASSLASGAGGGKLFF
TRBV6-1 . 14 CASSDERRGDTQYF
TRBV18 . 17 CASSPRSLGLLTDTQYF
TRBV7-8 . 14 CASSPNPTVYEQYF
TRBV6-6 . 14 CASKMGLGQDTQYF
TRBV5-6 . 17 CASSMRPLAGPTYEQYF
TRBV9 . 17 CASSVEGRFAGDYGYTF
TRBV5-4 TRBD2 18 CASSRGLAGGPRTDTQYF
TRBV5-1 . 14 CASSRTALGYEQYF
TRBV6-1 TRBD2 15 CASSEGVSGTYEQYF
TRBV11-2 . 11 CASSSRDTQYF
TRBV5-4 TRBD2 15 CATSQGGLALDTQYF
TRBV7-8 . 15 CASSLRTQKSYEQYF
TRBV19 TRBD2 13 CANPWREGPAQYF
TRBV6-5 . 14 CASRIQLGDYEQYF
TRBV6-1 . 18 CASSELGKWGGGYDEQFF
TRBV5-6 . 13 CASNSRTNYGYTF
TRBV7-2 . 13 CARRLPPYNEQFF
TRBV6-1 TRBD2 15 CASSDRTSGINEQFF
TRBV7-6 TRBD1 19 CASSPAGTGEVPISYEQYF
TRBV18 . 12 CASSPGEGEQYF
TRBV2 TRBD2 13 CASSALAEETQYF
TRBV9 . 14 CASSAGTSYSPLHF
TRBV4-1 . 18 CASSQRDSRAGGANVLTF
TRBV10-3 . 11 CAILGGYGYTF
TRBV5-1 . 12 CASSPGTYEQYF
TRBV5-1 . 18 CASSERTVAFGFNNEQFF
TRBV11-2 . 12 CASSLMNSGYTF
TRBV5-6 TRBD1 17 CASSETPGTGKRNTIYF
TRBV5-4 TRBD1 16 CASSLGGQGGNQPQHF
TRBV5-4 TRBD1 14 CASSRGQGNTEAFF
TRBV30 TRBD1 16 CAWSRETGHSGNTIYF
TRBV5-4 . 14 CASSLGADYEKLFF
TRBV5-1 TRBD1 16 CASSLEPGQGVDEQFF